This T cell receptor beta chain was captured in a study of regulatory T cells in long-lasting Graves disease. The study's findings and limits: Favored usage of TRBV28, TRBJ1-2 and TRBJ2-5 was recorded in persistent disease.

This clonotype was detected a few times. Its antigen is as yet unknown. This CDR3 contains 14 residues. V dropped 3 bases and J dropped 4 bases, with 12 bases sitting between them. Germline CDR1 is MNHEY and CDR2 is SMNVEV (reference sequence). Sequencing libraries for TCR beta were prepared with iRepertoire HTBI primers and Arm-PCR of CDR3 regions. MiXCR was run by TCRdb on the multiplex PCR reads, yielding one entry per CDR3 protein. The profile shows some 600,000 distinct CDR3 sequences, 15% to 20% of them singletons. Regarding time point: newly diagnosed GD, antithyroid drugs for less than 3 months. Construction of the TCR library relied on RNA isolated from PBMCs. The same sample was also used in a study of T cells in Graves' hyperthyroidism and ophthalmopathy. That paper notes: A first-round RT-PCR of the TCR CDR3 used the HTBI primer set. Separating ophthalmopathy from stable hyperthyroidism was achieved by a 13 V-J model.

The receptor's source is a man aged 18 to 30 with Graves disease. Sequencing was performed on peripheral blood mononuclear cells (PBMCs), taken at new diagnosis, from a patient treated with antithyroid drugs. This chain connects TRBV27 to TRBJ1-2, with D possibly being TRBD1 (6 bases). The CDR3 loop is CASSFSGASYGYTF. The DNA for the CDR3 is TGTGCCAGCAGTTTCTCAGGGGCCTCCTATGGCTACACCTTC.